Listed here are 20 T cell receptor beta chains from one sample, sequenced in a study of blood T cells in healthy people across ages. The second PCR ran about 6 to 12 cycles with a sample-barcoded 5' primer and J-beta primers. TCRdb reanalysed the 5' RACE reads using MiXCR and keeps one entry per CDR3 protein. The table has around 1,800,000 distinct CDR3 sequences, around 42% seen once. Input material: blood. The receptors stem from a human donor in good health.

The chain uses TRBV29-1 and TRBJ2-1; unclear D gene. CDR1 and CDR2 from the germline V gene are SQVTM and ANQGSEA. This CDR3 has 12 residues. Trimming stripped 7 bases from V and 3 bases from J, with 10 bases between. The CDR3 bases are TGCAGCGCCTACAGAGTCTACAATGAGCAGTTCTTC. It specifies CSAYRVYNEQFF.

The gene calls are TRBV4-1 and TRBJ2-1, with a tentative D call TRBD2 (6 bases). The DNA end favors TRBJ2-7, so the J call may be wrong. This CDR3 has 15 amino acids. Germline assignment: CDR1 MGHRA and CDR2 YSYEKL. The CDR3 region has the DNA TGCGCCAGCAGCCAAGATAACCGACGGACTAATGAGCAGTACTTC. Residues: CASSQDNRRTNEQYF.

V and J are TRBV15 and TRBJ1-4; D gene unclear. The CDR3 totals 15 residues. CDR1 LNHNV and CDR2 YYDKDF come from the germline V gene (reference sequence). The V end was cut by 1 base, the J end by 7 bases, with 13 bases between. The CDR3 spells CATSRVPSEVEKLFF. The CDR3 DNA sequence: TGTGCCACCAGCAGAGTTCCTTCCGAGGTTGAAAAACTGTTTTTT.

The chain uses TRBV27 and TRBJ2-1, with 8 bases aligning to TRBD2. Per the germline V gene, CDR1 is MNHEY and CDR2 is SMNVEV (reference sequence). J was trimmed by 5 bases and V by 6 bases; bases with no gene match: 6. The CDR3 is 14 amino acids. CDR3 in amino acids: CASRTSGLDNEQFF. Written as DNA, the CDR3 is TGTGCCAGCAGAACTAGCGGCCTTGACAATGAGCAGTTCTTC.

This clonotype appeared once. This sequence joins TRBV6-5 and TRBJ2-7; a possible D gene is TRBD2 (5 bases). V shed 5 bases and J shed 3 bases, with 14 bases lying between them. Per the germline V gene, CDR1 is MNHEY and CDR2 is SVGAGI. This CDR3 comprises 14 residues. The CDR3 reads CASSQLDGGYEQYF. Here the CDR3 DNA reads TGTGCCAGCAGTCAACTAGACGGCGGCTACGAGCAGTACTTC.

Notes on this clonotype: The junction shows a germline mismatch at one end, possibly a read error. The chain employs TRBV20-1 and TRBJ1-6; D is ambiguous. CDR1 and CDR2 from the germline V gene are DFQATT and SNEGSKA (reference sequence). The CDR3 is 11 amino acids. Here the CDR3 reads CSAREGSPPHF. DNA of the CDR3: TGCAGTGCCAGAGAGGGATCACCCCCCCACTTT.

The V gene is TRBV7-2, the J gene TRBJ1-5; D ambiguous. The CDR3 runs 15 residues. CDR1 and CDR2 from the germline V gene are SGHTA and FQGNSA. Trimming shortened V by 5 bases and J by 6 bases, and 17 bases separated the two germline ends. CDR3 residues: CASSLEGPPGQPQHF. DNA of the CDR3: TGTGCCAGCAGCCTGGAGGGTCCGCCGGGTCAGCCCCAGCATTTT.

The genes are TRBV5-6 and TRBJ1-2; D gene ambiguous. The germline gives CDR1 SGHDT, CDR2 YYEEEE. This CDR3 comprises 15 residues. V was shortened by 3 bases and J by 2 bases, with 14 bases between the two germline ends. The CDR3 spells CASSSQDLLNYGYTF. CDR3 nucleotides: TGTGCCAGCAGCTCGCAGGACCTATTAAACTATGGCTACACCTTC.

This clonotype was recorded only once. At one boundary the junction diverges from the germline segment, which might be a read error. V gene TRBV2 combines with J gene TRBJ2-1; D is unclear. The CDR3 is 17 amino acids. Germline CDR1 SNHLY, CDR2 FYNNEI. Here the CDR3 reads CAGSERIQVARYNEQFF. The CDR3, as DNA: TGTGCCGGCAGTGAAAGGATACAAGTAGCCCGCTACAATGAGCAGTTCTTC.

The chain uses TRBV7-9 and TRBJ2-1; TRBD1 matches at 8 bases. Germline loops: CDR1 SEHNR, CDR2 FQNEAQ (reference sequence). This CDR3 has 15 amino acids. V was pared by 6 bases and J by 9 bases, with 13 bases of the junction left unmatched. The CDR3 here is CASRNDRQGAGEQFF. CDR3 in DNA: TGTGCCAGCAGAAACGACCGGCAGGGGGCCGGTGAGCAGTTCTTC. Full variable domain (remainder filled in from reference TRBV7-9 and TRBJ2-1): DTGVSQNPRHKITKRGQNVTFRCDPISEHNRLYWYRQTLGQGPEFLTYFQNEAQLEKSRLLSDRFSAERPKGSFSTLEIQRTEQGDSAMYLCASRNDRQGAGEQFFGPGTRLTVL.

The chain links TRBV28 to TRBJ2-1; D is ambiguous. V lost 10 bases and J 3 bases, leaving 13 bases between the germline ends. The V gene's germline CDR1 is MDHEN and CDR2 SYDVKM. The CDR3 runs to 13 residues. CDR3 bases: TGTGCCACCGACTTTGGTATCTACAATGAGCAGTTCTTC. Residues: CATDFGIYNEQFF.

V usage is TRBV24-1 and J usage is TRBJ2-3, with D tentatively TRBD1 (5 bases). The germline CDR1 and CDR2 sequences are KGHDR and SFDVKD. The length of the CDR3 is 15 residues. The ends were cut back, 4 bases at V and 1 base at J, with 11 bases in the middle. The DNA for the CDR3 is TGTGCCACCAGTGACCCCGGACACCGCACAGATACGCAGTATTTT. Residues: CATSDPGHRTDTQYF.

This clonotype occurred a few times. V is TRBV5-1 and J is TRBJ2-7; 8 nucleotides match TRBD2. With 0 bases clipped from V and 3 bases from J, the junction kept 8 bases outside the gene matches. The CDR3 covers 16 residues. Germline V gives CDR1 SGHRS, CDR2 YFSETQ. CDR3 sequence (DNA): TGCGCCAGCAGCTTGGGGATTAGCGGGGAAATCTACGAGCAGTACTTC. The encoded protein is CASSLGISGEIYEQYF.

In DNA form, the CDR3 reads TGTGCCAGCATCCCACCCGGGGGCGGTAATGAAAAACTGTTTTTT. Amino acid sequence: CASIPPGGGNEKLFF. The chain carries TRBV6-6 and TRBJ1-4; tentatively, D is TRBD1 (6 bases). Trimming removed 7 bases at V and 4 bases at J, with 16 bases between. The CDR3 is 15 residues long. CDR1 and CDR2 (germline): MNHNY, SVGAGI (reference sequence).

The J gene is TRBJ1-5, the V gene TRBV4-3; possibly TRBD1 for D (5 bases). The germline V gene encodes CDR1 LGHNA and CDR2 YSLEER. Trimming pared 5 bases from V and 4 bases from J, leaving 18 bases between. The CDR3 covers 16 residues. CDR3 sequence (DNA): TGCGCCAGCAGCGGCGGCATTGGGGGTCTAAATCAGCCCCAGCATTTT. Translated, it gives CASSGGIGGLNQPQHF.

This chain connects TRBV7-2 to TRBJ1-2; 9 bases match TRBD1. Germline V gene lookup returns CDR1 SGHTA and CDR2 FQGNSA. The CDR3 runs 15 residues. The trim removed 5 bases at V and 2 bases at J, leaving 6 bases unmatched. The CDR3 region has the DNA TGTGCCAGCAGCCCCTTTGGACAGGGGAACTATGGCTACACCTTC. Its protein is CASSPFGQGNYGYTF. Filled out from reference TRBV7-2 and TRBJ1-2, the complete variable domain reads GAGVSQSPSNKVTEKGKDVELRCDPISGHTALYWYRQSLGQGLEFLIYFQGNSAPDKSGLPSDRFSAERTGGSVSTLTIQRTQQEDSAVYLCASSPFGQGNYGYTFGSGTRLTVV.

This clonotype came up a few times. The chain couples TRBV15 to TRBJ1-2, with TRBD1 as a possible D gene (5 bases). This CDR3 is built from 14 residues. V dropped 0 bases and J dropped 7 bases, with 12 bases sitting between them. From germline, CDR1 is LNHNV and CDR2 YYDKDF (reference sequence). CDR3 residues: CATSRDWGIGGYTF. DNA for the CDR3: TGTGCCACCAGCAGAGATTGGGGGATCGGTGGCTACACCTTC.

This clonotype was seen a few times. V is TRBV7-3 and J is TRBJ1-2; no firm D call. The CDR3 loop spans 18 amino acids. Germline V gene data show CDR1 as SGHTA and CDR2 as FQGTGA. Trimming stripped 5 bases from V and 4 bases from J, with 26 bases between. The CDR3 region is CASSTTYGSKAVGYGYTF. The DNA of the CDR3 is TGTGCCAGCAGCACCACCTACGGGTCTAAAGCAGTCGGCTATGGCTACACCTTC.

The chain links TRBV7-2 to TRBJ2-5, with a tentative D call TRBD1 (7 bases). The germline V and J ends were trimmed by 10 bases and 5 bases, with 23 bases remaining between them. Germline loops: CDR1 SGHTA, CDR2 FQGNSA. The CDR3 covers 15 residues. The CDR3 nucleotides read TGTGCCACCAGGGGGGTGTCTTCAGTCTGGGAGACCCAGTACTTC. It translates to CATRGVSSVWETQYF.

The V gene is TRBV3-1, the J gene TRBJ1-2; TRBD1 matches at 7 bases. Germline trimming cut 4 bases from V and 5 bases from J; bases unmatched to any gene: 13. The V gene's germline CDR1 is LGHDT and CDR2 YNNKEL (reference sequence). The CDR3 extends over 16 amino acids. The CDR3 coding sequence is TGTGCCAGCAGCCCATCTCCGGGACAGTCCTCTTATGGCTACACCTTC. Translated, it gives CASSPSPGQSSYGYTF.